This TCR beta chain was identified during a study of blood T cell repertoires in COVID-19 (TCRdb year 2020). Background for the entire study: Collaborator samples came from the United States, Italy and Spain and covered acute and convalescent phases of COVID-19. The prospective study material was composed of cDNA or gDNA derived from T cells, B-cell-depleted T cells, or PBMCs. A de-identified subject ID, COVID-19 status, age in years and sex were almost always included in the sample metadata. The dataset comprised deeply sampled blood TCRbeta repertoires from subjects exposed to, actively infected with, or recovered from COVID-19. Where available, HLA class I and class II types were taken from metadata supplied by the sample provider and were not determined by assay-based typing. The repertoires were released in a freely available public database intended as a resource for research on the immune response to SARS-CoV-2. Samples were obtained from the ongoing ImmuneRACE study (first 160 participants) and from about 1,300 subjects provided by 6 global collaborators. Broad study findings and their caveats: The amount of clinical and demographic metadata varied by source and participant and was provided uncurated.

Each collaborating institution followed its own protocols to collect whole blood in K2EDTA tubes. For TCRbeta analysis, collaborators shipped samples as frozen whole blood, isolated PBMCs, or DNA extracted from either of those sample types. TCRbeta CDR3 regions were amplified from genomic DNA using the immunoSEQ Assay, a bias-controlled multiplex PCR. For the original study's pipeline: The number of nucleated cells in each sample was estimated from the amplification of reference gene primers within the assay. Sequence reads were collapsed and filtered to measure the absolute abundance of every unique TCRbeta CDR3 rearrangement. For each sample, productive Simpson clonality was calculated as the square root of Simpson's diversity index across productive rearrangements. What TCRdb holds here is the immuneACCESS table cut down to in-frame rearrangements. Part of the clones is not present; checked against another copy, under half of the missing clones reflect an unresolved V gene, and the others are unexplained. V and J calls and clone size are as listed in that table; D and trimming were resolved from the DNA. The sample table contains more than 65,000 clones; only one count was recorded for around 84% of them. Under 25% of the sample is in the top ten clones.

The germline V and J ends show losses of 6 bases and 5 bases respectively, and no gene match explains 6 bases of the junction. Sequences MRHNA (CDR1) and SNTAGT (CDR2) are obtained from the germline V gene. The CDR3 holds 14 amino acids from the cysteine to the phenylalanine. Left in the record is the CDR3 DNA by itself, 42 bases read in frame from the first base. This clone was detected once. Which antigen it targets is not known. No base-level quality is on record; no much larger clone is a single base apart. Sequencing used peripheral blood. The chain links TRBV6-4 with TRBJ2-5; 10 junctional bases match TRBD1. The sequence derives from a woman between 50 and 59 years old with acute or convalescent COVID-19. The CDR3 amino acid sequence is: CASSPGTGEETQYF. At the DNA level, the sequence is TGTGCCAGCAGCCCCGGGACAGGGGAGGAGACCCAGTACTTC.